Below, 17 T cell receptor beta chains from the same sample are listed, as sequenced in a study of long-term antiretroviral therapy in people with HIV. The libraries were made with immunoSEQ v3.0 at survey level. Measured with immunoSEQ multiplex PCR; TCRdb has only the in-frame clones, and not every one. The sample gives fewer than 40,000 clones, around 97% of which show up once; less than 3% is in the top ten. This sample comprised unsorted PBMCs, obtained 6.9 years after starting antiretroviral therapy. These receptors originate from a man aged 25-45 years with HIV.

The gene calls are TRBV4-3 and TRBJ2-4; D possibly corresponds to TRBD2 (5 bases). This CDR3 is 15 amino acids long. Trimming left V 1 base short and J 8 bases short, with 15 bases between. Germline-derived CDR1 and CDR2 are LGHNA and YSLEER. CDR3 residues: CASSQGSGERDIQYF. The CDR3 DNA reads TGCGCCAGCAGCCAAGGGAGTGGGGAGAGGGACATTCAGTACTTC.

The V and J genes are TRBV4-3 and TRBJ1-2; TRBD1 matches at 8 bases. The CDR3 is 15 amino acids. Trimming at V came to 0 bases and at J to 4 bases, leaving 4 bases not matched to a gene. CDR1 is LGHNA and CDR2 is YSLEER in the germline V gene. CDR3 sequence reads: CASSQDDRGSYGYTF. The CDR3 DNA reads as TGCGCCAGCAGCCAAGATGACAGGGGAAGCTATGGCTACACCTTC.

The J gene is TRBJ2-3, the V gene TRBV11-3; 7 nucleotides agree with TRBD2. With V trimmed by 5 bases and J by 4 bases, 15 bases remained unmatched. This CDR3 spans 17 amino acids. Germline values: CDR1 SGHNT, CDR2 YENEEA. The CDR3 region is CASSPPLGAGKADTQYF. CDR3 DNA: TGTGCCAGCAGCCCCCCCTTGGGAGCGGGGAAGGCAGATACGCAGTATTTT.

In DNA, the CDR3 is TGTGCCAGCAGCAAAACTAGAGCGGCCACCGGGGAGCTGTTTTTT. Protein product: CASSKTRAATGELFF. This rearrangement joins TRBV2 to TRBJ2-2; a possible D gene is TRBD2 (5 bases). In germline, CDR1 is SNHLY, CDR2 FYNNEI. Trimming left V 6 bases short and J 4 bases short, with 15 bases between. This CDR3 region has 15 residues.

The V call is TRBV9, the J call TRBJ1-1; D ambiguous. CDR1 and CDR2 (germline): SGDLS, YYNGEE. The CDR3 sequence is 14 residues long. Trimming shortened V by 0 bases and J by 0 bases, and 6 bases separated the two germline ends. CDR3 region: CASSVGSMNTEAFF. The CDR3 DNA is TGTGCCAGCAGCGTAGGCAGTATGAACACTGAAGCTTTCTTT. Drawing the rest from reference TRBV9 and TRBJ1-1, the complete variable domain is DSGVTQTPKHLITATGQRVTLRCSPRSGDLSVYWYQQSLDQGLQFLIQYYNGEERAKGNILERFSAQQFPDLHSELNLSSLELGDSALYFCASSVGSMNTEAFFGQGTRLTVV.

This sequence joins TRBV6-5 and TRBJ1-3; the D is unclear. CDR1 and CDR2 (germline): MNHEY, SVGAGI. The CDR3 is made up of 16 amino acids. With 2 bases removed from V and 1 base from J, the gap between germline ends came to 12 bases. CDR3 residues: CASSYSQATSGNTIYF. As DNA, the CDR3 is TGTGCCAGCAGTTACAGCCAGGCCACTTCTGGAAACACCATATATTTT.

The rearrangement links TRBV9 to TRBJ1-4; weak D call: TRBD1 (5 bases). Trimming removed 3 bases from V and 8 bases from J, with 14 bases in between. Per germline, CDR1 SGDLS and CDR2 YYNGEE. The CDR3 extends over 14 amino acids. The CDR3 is CASSGEGRVEKLFF. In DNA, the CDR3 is TGTGCCAGCAGCGGGGAGGGCAGGGTAGAAAAACTGTTTTTT.

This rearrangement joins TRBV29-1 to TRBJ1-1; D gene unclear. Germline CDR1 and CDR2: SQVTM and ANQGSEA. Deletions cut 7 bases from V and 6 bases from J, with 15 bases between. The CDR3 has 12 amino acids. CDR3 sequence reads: CSGIRPGAEAFF. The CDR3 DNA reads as TGCAGCGGGATTCGCCCGGGTGCTGAAGCTTTCTTT.

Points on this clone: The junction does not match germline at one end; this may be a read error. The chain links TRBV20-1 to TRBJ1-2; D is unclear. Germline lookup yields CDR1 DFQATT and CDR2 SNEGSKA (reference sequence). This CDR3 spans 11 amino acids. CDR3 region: CSAREAASYTF. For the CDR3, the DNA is TGCAGTGCTAGAGAGGCCGCAAGCTACACCTTT.

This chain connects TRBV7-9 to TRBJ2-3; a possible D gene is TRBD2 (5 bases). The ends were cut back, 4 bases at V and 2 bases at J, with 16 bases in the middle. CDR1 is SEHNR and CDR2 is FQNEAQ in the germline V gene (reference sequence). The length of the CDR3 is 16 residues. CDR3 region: CASSSEVGGATDTQYF. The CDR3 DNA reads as TGTGCCAGCAGCTCCGAGGTTGGAGGCGCCACAGATACGCAGTATTTT.

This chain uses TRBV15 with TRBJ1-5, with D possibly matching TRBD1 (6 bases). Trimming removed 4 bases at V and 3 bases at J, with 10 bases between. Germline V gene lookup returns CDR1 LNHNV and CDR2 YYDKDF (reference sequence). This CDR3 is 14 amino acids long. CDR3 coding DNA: TGTGCCACCAGCAAAAACAGGGACAATCAGCCCCAGCATTTT. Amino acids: CATSKNRDNQPQHF.

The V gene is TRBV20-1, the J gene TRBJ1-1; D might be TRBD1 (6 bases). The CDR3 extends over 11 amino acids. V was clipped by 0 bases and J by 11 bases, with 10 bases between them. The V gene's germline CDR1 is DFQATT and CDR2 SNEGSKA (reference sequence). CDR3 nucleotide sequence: TGCAGTGCTAGAGATGGGGGCTGGGCTTTCTTT. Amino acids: CSARDGGWAFF.

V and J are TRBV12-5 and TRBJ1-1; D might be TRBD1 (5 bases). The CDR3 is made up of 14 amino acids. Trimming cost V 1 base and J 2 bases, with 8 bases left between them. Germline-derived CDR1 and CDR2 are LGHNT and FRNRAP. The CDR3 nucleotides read TGTGCTAGTGGTTTGGGACAGCCAAACACTGAAGCTTTCTTT. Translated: CASGLGQPNTEAFF.

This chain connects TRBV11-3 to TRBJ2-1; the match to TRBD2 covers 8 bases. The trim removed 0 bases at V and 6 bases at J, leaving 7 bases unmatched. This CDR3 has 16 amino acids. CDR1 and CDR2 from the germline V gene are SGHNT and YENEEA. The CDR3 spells CASSLDGLAGRNEQFF. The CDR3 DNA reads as TGTGCCAGCAGCTTAGATGGATTAGCGGGACGCAATGAGCAGTTCTTC.

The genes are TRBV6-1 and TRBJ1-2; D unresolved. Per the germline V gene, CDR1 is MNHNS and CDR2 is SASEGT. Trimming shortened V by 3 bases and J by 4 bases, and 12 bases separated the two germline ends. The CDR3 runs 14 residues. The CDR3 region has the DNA TGTGCCAGCAGTGATCGGCCCCGGAGCTATGGCTACACCTTC. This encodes CASSDRPRSYGYTF.

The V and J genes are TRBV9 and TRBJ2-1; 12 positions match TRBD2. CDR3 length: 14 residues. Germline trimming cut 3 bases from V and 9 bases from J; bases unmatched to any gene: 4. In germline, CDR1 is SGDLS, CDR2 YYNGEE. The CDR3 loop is CASSAGTSGSEQFF. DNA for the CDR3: TGTGCCAGCAGCGCCGGGACTAGCGGGTCTGAGCAGTTCTTC.

The CDR3: CASRREAEKLFF. For the CDR3, the DNA is TGTGCCAGCAGACGGGAAGCTGAAAAACTGTTTTTT. The chain joins TRBV2 to TRBJ1-4, with D uncertain. Germline V lookup: CDR1 SNHLY, CDR2 FYNNEI. CDR3 length: 12 residues. V lost 6 bases, J lost 7 bases, and 9 bases lay in between. The full variable domain, its missing parts supplied by reference TRBV2 and TRBJ1-4, is EPEVTQTPSHQVTQMGQEVILRCVPISNHLYFYWYRQILGQKVEFLVSFYNNEISEKSEIFDDQFSVERPDGSNFTLKIRSTKLEDSAMYFCASRREAEKLFFGSGTQLSVL.